This is a list of T cell receptor beta chains from one sample in a study of cytomegalovirus exposure and HLA in healthy donors. Assay used: immunoSEQ multiplex PCR; TCRdb lists only in-frame clones, some missing. The data contain approximately 170,000 clones, roughly 79% of them singletons. Material: PBMCs. The receptors were sampled from a man younger than 35 in good health and CMV-seropositive. The CDR3 runs from the conserved cysteine through the conserved F or W. The D gene is left open where the match is weak. The size entry is marked missing in some rows and otherwise reads once, few, many or a size class.

d_call: TRBD1; j_call: TRBJ1-5; v_call: TRBV7-8; clone_size: NA; cdr3_nt: TGTGCCAGCAGCCGACAGGGGGCTGTCAATCAGCCCCAGCATTTT; cdr3_aa: CASSRQGAVNQPQHF
d_call: TRBD2; j_call: TRBJ2-2; v_call: TRBV7-9; clone_size: few; cdr3_nt: TGTGCCAGCAGCTTAGGGGCACTAGCGGGAAACACCGGGGAGCTGTTTTTT; cdr3_aa: CASSLGALAGNTGELFF
d_call: NA; j_call: TRBJ2-3; v_call: TRBV5-1; clone_size: NA; cdr3_nt: TGCGCCAGCAGTTCGACAGTGGCAGATACGCAGTATTTT; cdr3_aa: CASSSTVADTQYF
d_call: NA; j_call: TRBJ1-1; v_call: TRBV18; clone_size: NA; cdr3_nt: TGTGCCAGCTCACCACCGGCGAACACTGAAGCTTTCTTT; cdr3_aa: CASSPPANTEAFF
d_call: TRBD2; j_call: TRBJ2-7; v_call: TRBV4-2; clone_size: NA; cdr3_nt: TGTGCCAGCAGCCACATAGGTGGACTAGCGTCCGGAGGGGGCGAGCAGTACTTC; cdr3_aa: CASSHIGGLASGGGEQYF
d_call: NA; j_call: TRBJ1-2; v_call: TRBV6-4; clone_size: many; cdr3_nt: TGTGCCAGCAGAGGAGTCTATGGCTACACCTTC; cdr3_aa: CASRGVYGYTF
d_call: TRBD1; j_call: TRBJ2-7; v_call: TRBV19; clone_size: NA; cdr3_nt: TGTGCCAGTAGTATAGATTGGGACAGTCCCTACGAGCAGTACTTC; cdr3_aa: CASSIDWDSPYEQYF
d_call: NA; j_call: TRBJ1-2; v_call: TRBV6-6; clone_size: NA; cdr3_nt: TGTGCCAGCAGTCAGTCGGCGGGCTCGTATGGCTACACCTTC; cdr3_aa: CASSQSAGSYGYTF
d_call: NA; j_call: TRBJ2-7; v_call: TRBV6-4; clone_size: NA; cdr3_nt: TGTGCCAGCAGTGAAAGTTCGGAGGGGTTTTACGAGCAGTACTTC; cdr3_aa: CASSESSEGFYEQYF
d_call: NA; j_call: TRBJ1-5; v_call: TRBV6-1; clone_size: few; cdr3_nt: TGTGCCAGCAGTGAATCAACAAGCAATCAGCCCCAGCATTTT; cdr3_aa: CASSESTSNQPQHF
d_call: NA; j_call: TRBJ1-1; v_call: TRBV19; clone_size: once; cdr3_nt: TGTGCCAGTAGTATGTTTCCGGAACAGAGGAACACTGAAGCTTTCTTT; cdr3_aa: CASSMFPEQRNTEAFF
d_call: NA; j_call: TRBJ1-1; v_call: TRBV4-3; clone_size: NA; cdr3_nt: TGCGCCAGCAGCCAAGATCGTCAGGGGTTGATTGACACTGAAGCTTTCTTT; cdr3_aa: CASSQDRQGLIDTEAFF
d_call: TRBD1; j_call: TRBJ2-7; v_call: TRBV2; clone_size: NA; cdr3_nt: TGTGCCAGCAGCGCCCCCCGGGACAGTATCTACGAGCAGTACTTC; cdr3_aa: CASSAPRDSIYEQYF
d_call: TRBD1; j_call: TRBJ1-2; v_call: TRBV9; clone_size: NA; cdr3_nt: TGTGCCAGCAGCCCCCATTTAGGGACAGACTATGGCTACACCTTC; cdr3_aa: CASSPHLGTDYGYTF
d_call: NA; j_call: TRBJ1-1; v_call: TRBV30; clone_size: few; cdr3_nt: TGTGCCTGGAGTACGGGGTACACTGAAGCTTTCTTT; cdr3_aa: CAWSTGYTEAFF
d_call: TRBD1; j_call: TRBJ1-2; v_call: TRBV6-6; clone_size: NA; cdr3_nt: TGTGCCAGCACTCAACAGGGGGCGAAGAACTATGGCTACACCTTC; cdr3_aa: CASTQQGAKNYGYTF
d_call: NA; j_call: TRBJ2-7; v_call: TRBV5-4; clone_size: NA; cdr3_nt: TGTGCCAGCAGCGTTGGCCGAGACAGGTCCTACGAGCAGTACTTC; cdr3_aa: CASSVGRDRSYEQYF
d_call: TRBD1; j_call: TRBJ1-2; v_call: TRBV6-1; clone_size: NA; cdr3_nt: TGTGCCAGCAGTGAAGAGGGCAGGGGGCTCGTGGGCTACACCTTC; cdr3_aa: CASSEEGRGLVGYTF
d_call: TRBD1; j_call: TRBJ1-1; v_call: TRBV6-5; clone_size: NA; cdr3_nt: TGTGCCAGCAGGAGCGAACAGGGGGGCACTGAAGCTTTCTTT; cdr3_aa: CASRSEQGGTEAFF
d_call: TRBD2; j_call: TRBJ2-1; v_call: TRBV4-2; clone_size: NA; cdr3_nt: TGTGCCAGCAGCCAAGAGGGGACTAGCGGGGGCCAGGGGCAGTTCTTC; cdr3_aa: CASSQEGTSGGQGQFF
d_call: NA; j_call: TRBJ2-3; v_call: TRBV7-9; clone_size: NA; cdr3_nt: TGTGCCAGCAGCTTATCCCAGGGCCTGAGCACAGATACGCAGTATTTT; cdr3_aa: CASSLSQGLSTDTQYF
d_call: TRBD1; j_call: TRBJ2-7; v_call: TRBV6-1; clone_size: NA; cdr3_nt: TGTGCCAGCAGTGCTGGGACAGGGTTTGCCGAGCAGTACTTC; cdr3_aa: CASSAGTGFAEQYF
d_call: NA; j_call: TRBJ2-2; v_call: TRBV19; clone_size: once; cdr3_nt: TGTGCCAGTAGTATTCAGAACACCGGGGAGCTGTTTTTT; cdr3_aa: CASSIQNTGELFF
d_call: NA; j_call: TRBJ2-7; v_call: TRBV5-6; clone_size: NA; cdr3_nt: TGTGCCAGCAGCGTCGGCGGCTCCTACGAGCAGTACTTC; cdr3_aa: CASSVGGSYEQYF
d_call: NA; j_call: TRBJ2-7; v_call: TRBV2; clone_size: NA; cdr3_nt: TGTGCCAGCAGTTCATACCGGGACTCGTCCTACGAGCAGTACTTC; cdr3_aa: CASSSYRDSSYEQYF
d_call: TRBD1; j_call: TRBJ2-3; v_call: TRBV29-1; clone_size: NA; cdr3_nt: TGCAGCGCTCTAAAGACAGGGGCACCCCTAGGCACAGATACGCAGTATTTT; cdr3_aa: CSALKTGAPLGTDTQYF
d_call: TRBD1; j_call: TRBJ2-7; v_call: TRBV10-3; clone_size: NA; cdr3_nt: TGTGCCATCAGTCCCGGGACAGGGAGAGGCTACGAGCAGTACTTC; cdr3_aa: CAISPGTGRGYEQYF
d_call: TRBD1; j_call: TRBJ1-3; v_call: TRBV6-5; clone_size: NA; cdr3_nt: TGTGCCAGCAGTTACTCGCGGGACAGCGCTATTCACACCATATATTTT; cdr3_aa: CASSYSRDSAIHTIYF
d_call: TRBD1; j_call: TRBJ1-2; v_call: TRBV6-5; clone_size: NA; cdr3_nt: TGTGCCAGCAGTCCCGGGACAGGGATCTATGGCTACACCTTC; cdr3_aa: CASSPGTGIYGYTF
d_call: TRBD2; j_call: TRBJ2-2; v_call: TRBV10-1; clone_size: once; cdr3_nt: TGCGCCAGCAGTGAGTTGGCGGGAGCTACCGGGGAGCTGTTTTTT; cdr3_aa: CASSELAGATGELFF
d_call: NA; j_call: TRBJ1-3; v_call: TRBV2; clone_size: NA; cdr3_nt: TGTGCCGGGGGGGTGGAAAACACCATATATTTT; cdr3_aa: CAGGVENTIYF
d_call: NA; j_call: TRBJ1-4; v_call: TRBV15; clone_size: few; cdr3_nt: TGTGCCACCAGCAGATTTCCGACAGGACCTAATGAAAAACTGTTTTTT; cdr3_aa: CATSRFPTGPNEKLFF
d_call: NA; j_call: TRBJ1-1; v_call: TRBV19; clone_size: few; cdr3_nt: TGTGCCAGTAGTCCGGACAGCCAGCTCCCTGAAGCTTTCTTT; cdr3_aa: CASSPDSQLPEAFF
d_call: TRBD2; j_call: TRBJ2-1; v_call: TRBV4-2; clone_size: NA; cdr3_nt: TGTGCCAGCAGCCAAGAGCGTGGCGGGAGGGCCCCCTACAATGAGCAGTTCTTC; cdr3_aa: CASSQERGGRAPYNEQFF
d_call: TRBD1; j_call: TRBJ1-2; v_call: TRBV19; clone_size: NA; cdr3_nt: TGTGCCAGTAGTACACAAGTCCCAGGGGGAGGCTACACCTTC; cdr3_aa: CASSTQVPGGGYTF
d_call: TRBD1; j_call: TRBJ1-2; v_call: TRBV5-1; clone_size: NA; cdr3_nt: TGCGCCAGCAGCCGAGCACCCGGGACAGGACCCTATGGCTACACCTTC; cdr3_aa: CASSRAPGTGPYGYTF
d_call: TRBD1; j_call: TRBJ2-1; v_call: TRBV2; clone_size: NA; cdr3_nt: TGTGCCAGCAGTGCTTTAGGACAGGGCGGCTACAATGAGCAGTTCTTC; cdr3_aa: CASSALGQGGYNEQFF
d_call: NA; j_call: TRBJ2-7; v_call: TRBV5-1; clone_size: NA; cdr3_nt: TGCGCCAGCAGGGGGGGGGCTACGTACGAGCAGTACTTC; cdr3_aa: CASRGGATYEQYF
d_call: NA; j_call: TRBJ2-7; v_call: TRBV10-3; clone_size: NA; cdr3_nt: TGTGCCATCAGAAGGGACACCACCTACGAGCAGTACTTC; cdr3_aa: CAIRRDTTYEQYF
d_call: NA; j_call: TRBJ2-2; v_call: TRBV27; clone_size: NA; cdr3_nt: TGTGCCAGCAGTTTTTCCTTTGCGCATGGAGGGAAGGACACCGGGGAGCTGTTTTTT; cdr3_aa: CASSFSFAHGGKDTGELFF
d_call: TRBD1; j_call: TRBJ1-2; v_call: TRBV5-4; clone_size: once; cdr3_nt: TGTGCCAGCAGCTTGGAGCAGGGGGTACCGAATCTCTATGGCTACACCTTC; cdr3_aa: CASSLEQGVPNLYGYTF